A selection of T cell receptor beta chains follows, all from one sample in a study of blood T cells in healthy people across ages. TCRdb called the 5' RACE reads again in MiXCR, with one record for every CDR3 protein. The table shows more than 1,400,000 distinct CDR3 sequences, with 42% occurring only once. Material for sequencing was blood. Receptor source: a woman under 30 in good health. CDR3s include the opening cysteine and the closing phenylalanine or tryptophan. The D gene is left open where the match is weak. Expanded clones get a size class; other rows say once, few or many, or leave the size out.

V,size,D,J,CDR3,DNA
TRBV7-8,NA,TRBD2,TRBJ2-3,CASSFLGRGGTDTQYF,TGTGCCAGCAGCTTTCTCGGGAGGGGAGGCACAGATACGCAGTATTTT
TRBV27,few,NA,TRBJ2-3,CASTILGTSGDTQYF,TGTGCCAGCACCATCTTAGGGACCTCAGGAGATACGCAGTATTTT
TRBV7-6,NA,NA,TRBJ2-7,CASSLDSGERQEQYF,TGTGCCAGCAGCCTGGACTCCGGGGAGCGTCAGGAGCAGTACTTC
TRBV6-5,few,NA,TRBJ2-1,CATLPSKHNEQFF,TGTGCCACCCTACCCTCTAAACACAATGAGCAGTTCTTC
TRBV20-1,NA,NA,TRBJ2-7,CSARGPAGASYEQYF,TGCAGTGCTAGAGGGCCGGCGGGGGCGTCCTACGAGCAGTACTTC
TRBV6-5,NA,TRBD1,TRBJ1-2,CASSYSIGGTGNRGYTF,TGTGCCAGCAGTTACTCGATAGGAGGGACAGGGAATCGAGGCTACACCTTC
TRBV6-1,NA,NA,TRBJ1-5,CASSEGSWDQPQHF,TGTGCCAGCAGTGAAGGTAGTTGGGATCAGCCCCAGCATTTT
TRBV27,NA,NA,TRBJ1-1,CASRLQGKVGGWFAEAFF,TGTGCCAGCAGGCTACAAGGGAAAGTTGGGGGCTGGTTCGCTGAAGCTTTCTTT
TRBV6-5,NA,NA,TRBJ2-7,CASSYSRALSSYEQYF,TGTGCCAGCAGTTACTCCCGCGCGCTTAGCTCCTACGAGCAGTACTTC
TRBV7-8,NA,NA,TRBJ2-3,CASSPIATTDTQYF,TGTGCCAGCAGCCCAATAGCGACGACAGATACGCAGTATTTT
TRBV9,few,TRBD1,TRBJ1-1,CASGGTGGTEAFF,TGTGCCAGCGGGGGGACAGGGGGCACTGAAGCTTTCTTT
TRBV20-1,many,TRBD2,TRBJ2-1,CSGYSPGTSGSVGYNEQFF,TGCAGTGGCTACTCGCCTGGGACTAGCGGGAGCGTAGGGTACAATGAGCAGTTCTTC
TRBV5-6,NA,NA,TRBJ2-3,CASNRWSPNTDTRYF,TGTGCCAGCAACCGGTGGAGCCCGAACACAGATACGCGGTATTTT
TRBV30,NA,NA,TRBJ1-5,CAWSDRRRGGQPQHF,TGTGCCTGGAGTGACCGTCGTCGGGGCGGTCAGCCCCAGCATTTT
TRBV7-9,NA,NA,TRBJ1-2,CASSVREGDGYTF,TGTGCCAGCAGCGTCCGTGAGGGCGACGGCTACACCTTC
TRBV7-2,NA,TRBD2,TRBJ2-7,CASSRRGGGMDEQYF,TGTGCCAGCAGCCGCCGCGGGGGAGGGATGGATGAGCAGTACTTC
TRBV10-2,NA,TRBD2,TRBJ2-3,CASSNLGLPSTDTQYF,TGCGCCAGCAGCAACTTGGGACTACCGAGCACAGATACGCAGTATTTT
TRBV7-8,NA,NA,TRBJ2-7,CASSLEPVSHEQYF,TGTGCCAGCAGCTTAGAGCCGGTTTCCCACGAGCAGTACTTC
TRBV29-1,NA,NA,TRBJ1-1,CSARKVNTEAFF,TGCAGCGCCCGAAAGGTGAACACTGAAGCTTTCTTT
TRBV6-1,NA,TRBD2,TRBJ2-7,CASRRLAGGRSSYEQYF,TGTGCCAGCAGGAGACTAGCGGGGGGCCGAAGCTCCTACGAGCAGTACTTC
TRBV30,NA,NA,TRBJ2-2,CAWEQLSGELFF,TGTGCCTGGGAGCAACTTTCCGGGGAGCTGTTTTTT
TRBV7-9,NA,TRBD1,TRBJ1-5,CASSLGGRDSRSQPQHF,TGTGCCAGCAGCTTAGGCGGTCGGGACAGCAGGAGTCAGCCCCAGCATTTT
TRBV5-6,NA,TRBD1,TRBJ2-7,CASSLKGQSVYEQYF,TGTGCCAGCAGCTTGAAGGGACAGAGCGTATACGAGCAGTACTTC
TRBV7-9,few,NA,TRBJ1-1,CASSPPGTTWAFF,TGTGCCAGCAGCCCACCCGGGACCACGTGGGCTTTCTTT
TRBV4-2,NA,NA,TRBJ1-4,CASSQDFPGEVEKLFF,TGTGCCAGCAGCCAAGATTTCCCAGGGGAAGTGGAAAAACTGTTTTTT
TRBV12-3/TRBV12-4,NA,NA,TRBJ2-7,CASGDKEGGAEYF,TGTGCCTCCGGGGACAAAGAAGGTGGTGCGGAGTACTTC
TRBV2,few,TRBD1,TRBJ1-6,CASKDRVSPLHF,TGTGCCAGCAAGGACAGGGTGTCACCCCTCCACTTT
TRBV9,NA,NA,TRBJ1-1,CASTVNPSGNTEAFF,TGTGCCAGCACCGTTAACCCATCGGGGAACACTGAAGCTTTCTTT
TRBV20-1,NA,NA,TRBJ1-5,CSARQGESAPKPQHF,TGCAGTGCTAGACAGGGTGAAAGCGCCCCGAAGCCCCAGCATTTT
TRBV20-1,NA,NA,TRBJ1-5,CSAEPTGAGNQPQHF,TGCAGTGCTGAGCCGACGGGGGCCGGCAATCAGCCCCAGCATTTT
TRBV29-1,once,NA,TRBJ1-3,CSVVARVNSGNTIYF,TGCAGCGTTGTTGCCAGGGTAAACTCTGGAAACACCATATATTTT
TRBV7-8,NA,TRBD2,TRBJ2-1,CASSLAEGTSGLKTYNEQFF,TGTGCCAGCAGCTTAGCGGAAGGGACTAGCGGGTTGAAAACCTACAATGAGCAGTTCTTC
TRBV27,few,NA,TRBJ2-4,CASSLGQGKGNIQYF,TGTGCCAGCAGTTTGGGGCAGGGGAAAGGAAACATTCAGTACTTC
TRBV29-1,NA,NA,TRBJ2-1,CSVDDRRGTNEQFF,TGCAGCGTTGACGACAGGAGGGGCACAAATGAGCAGTTCTTC
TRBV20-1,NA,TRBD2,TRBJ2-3,CSARDRGATRLAGGPDTQYF,TGCAGTGCTAGAGATCGGGGGGCCACTCGACTAGCGGGGGGGCCTGATACGCAGTATTTT
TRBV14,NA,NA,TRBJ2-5,CASSQDMRKQTNQETQYF,TGTGCCAGCAGCCAAGATATGAGGAAACAGACGAACCAAGAGACCCAGTACTTC
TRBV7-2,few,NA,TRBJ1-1,CASSLGAGSSRNTEAFF,TGTGCCAGCAGCTTAGGTGCGGGGTCAAGTCGTAACACTGAAGCTTTCTTT
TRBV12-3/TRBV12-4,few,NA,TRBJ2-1,CASTLGRYNEQFF,TGTGCCAGCACCCTAGGACGGTACAATGAGCAGTTCTTC
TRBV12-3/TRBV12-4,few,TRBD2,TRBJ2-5,CASSLGGGKETQYF,TGTGCCAGCAGTTTGGGCGGGGGAAAAGAGACCCAGTACTTC
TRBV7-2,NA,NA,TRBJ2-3,CAGITGTGSDTQYF,TGTGCCGGCATCACCGGAACAGGATCAGATACGCAGTATTTT
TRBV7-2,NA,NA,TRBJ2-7,CASSLAEQASSYEQYF,TGTGCCAGCAGCTTAGCGGAGCAGGCAAGCTCCTACGAGCAGTACTTC
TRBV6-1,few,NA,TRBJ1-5,CASSAQPQHF,TGTGCCAGCAGTGCACAGCCCCAGCATTTT
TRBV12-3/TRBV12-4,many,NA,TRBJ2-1,CASSFPGTDNEQFF,TGTGCCAGCAGTTTCCCGGGGACGGACAATGAGCAGTTCTTC
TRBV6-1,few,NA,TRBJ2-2,CASSPLARGELFF,TGTGCCAGCAGCCCCCTGGCGCGCGGGGAGCTGTTTTTT
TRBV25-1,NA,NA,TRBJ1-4,CASSEVRGLHEKLFF,TGTGCCAGCAGTGAAGTTCGGGGGTTACATGAAAAACTGTTTTTT
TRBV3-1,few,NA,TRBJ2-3,CASSQEVRSGLFTDTQYF,TGTGCCAGCAGCCAAGAAGTCCGCAGCGGCCTATTCACAGATACGCAGTATTTT
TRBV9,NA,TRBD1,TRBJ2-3,CASGGQGTDTQYF,TGTGCCAGCGGGGGACAGGGAACAGATACGCAGTATTTT
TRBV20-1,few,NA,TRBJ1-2,CSARDPLLANYGYTF,TGCAGTGCTAGAGATCCACTGTTAGCTAACTATGGCTACACCTTC
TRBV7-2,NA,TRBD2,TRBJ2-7,CASSFSGLFYEQYF,TGTGCCAGCAGCTTTAGCGGGTTGTTCTACGAGCAGTACTTC
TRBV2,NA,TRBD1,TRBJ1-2,CASSEGQGSLYGYTF,TGTGCCAGCAGTGAGGGACAGGGCAGCCTCTATGGCTACACCTTC
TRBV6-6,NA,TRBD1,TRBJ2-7,CASSYTGTVSYEQYF,TGTGCCAGCAGCTACACCGGGACAGTCTCCTACGAGCAGTACTTC
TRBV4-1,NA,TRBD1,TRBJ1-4,CASSQYPGGADEKLFF,TGCGCCAGCAGCCAATACCCAGGGGGCGCAGATGAAAAACTGTTTTTT
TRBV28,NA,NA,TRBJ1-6,CASSLDGHSNSPLHF,TGTGCCAGCAGTTTAGATGGCCACAGTAATTCACCCCTCCACTTT
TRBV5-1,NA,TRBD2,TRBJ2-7,CASSKSPGLAWEQYF,TGCGCCAGCAGCAAGTCGCCGGGACTAGCATGGGAGCAGTACTTC
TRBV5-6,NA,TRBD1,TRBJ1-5,CASRLGGQGGPQPQHF,TGTGCCAGCAGGTTGGGGGGACAGGGAGGTCCCCAGCCCCAGCATTTT
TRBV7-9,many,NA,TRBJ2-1,CASSLVGTEQFF,TGTGCCAGCAGCTTAGTGGGGACTGAGCAGTTCTTC
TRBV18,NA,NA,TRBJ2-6,CASSPGQTSGANVLTF,TGTGCCAGCTCACCGGGGCAGACCTCTGGGGCCAACGTCCTGACTTTC